This T cell receptor (beta chain) was sequenced for a study of blood T cell repertoires in COVID-19. In the source study's methods: Estimated nucleated cell counts came from reference gene primer amplification. TCRdb keeps only in-frame clones here, not all; method: immunoSEQ multiplex PCR. The V and J calls and clone size come from that table; D and trimming were worked out from the DNA. This table holds over 150,000 clones, roughly four fifths found once. CDR3 size: 15 residues. Trimming pared 1 base from V and 4 bases from J, leaving 13 bases between. Germline V CDR1 and CDR2: SEHNR, FQNEAQ (reference sequence).

The chain carries TRBV7-9 and TRBJ1-2, with a weak D call TRBD1 (6 bases). Material: peripheral blood. The receptor was derived from a woman aged 55-69 years with COVID-19, enrolled during active disease. CDR3 protein: CASSLETGAFYGYTF. The CDR3 DNA reads TGTGCCAGCAGCTTAGAGACAGGAGCCTTCTATGGCTACACCTTC. Combining the CDR3 with reference TRBV7-9 and TRBJ1-2 gives the whole variable domain DTGVSQNPRHKITKRGQNVTFRCDPISEHNRLYWYRQTLGQGPEFLTYFQNEAQLEKSRLLSDRFSAERPKGSFSTLEIQRTEQGDSAMYLCASSLETGAFYGYTFGSGTRLTVV.